The subject of this entry is one T cell receptor (beta chain). Other DNA sequences from this sample encode an identical CDR3 as well. Treatment noted: 19 received Ad26.COV2.S at low or high dose, single or two shots; roughly 5 received placebo; per-sample allocation not given. Vaccine and placebo recipients were sampled on day 63 after the first injection. These data belong to a study of Ad26.COV2.S vaccination and SARS-CoV-2 variants. J lost 3 bases, V lost 5 bases, and 1 base had no gene match. CDR1 and CDR2 from the germline V gene are SGHTA and FQGTGA. The CDR3 contains 14 residues. The method was immunoSEQ multiplex PCR; TCRdb's version includes in-frame clones alone and lacks a portion of them. The sample has 300,000 to 400,000 clones; more than 75% are singletons.

This sample comprised peripheral blood, obtained in a trial of Ad26.COV2.S vaccine versus placebo. The V call is TRBV7-3, the J call TRBJ1-6, with 7 bases lining up with TRBD1. This sequence was found in a person between 18 and 65 years old who received the Ad26.COV2.S COVID-19 vaccine or a placebo. The CDR3 sequence: CASSRDSYNSPLHF. The CDR3 DNA follows: TGTGCCAGCAGCCGGGACAGCTATAATTCACCCCTCCACTTT.